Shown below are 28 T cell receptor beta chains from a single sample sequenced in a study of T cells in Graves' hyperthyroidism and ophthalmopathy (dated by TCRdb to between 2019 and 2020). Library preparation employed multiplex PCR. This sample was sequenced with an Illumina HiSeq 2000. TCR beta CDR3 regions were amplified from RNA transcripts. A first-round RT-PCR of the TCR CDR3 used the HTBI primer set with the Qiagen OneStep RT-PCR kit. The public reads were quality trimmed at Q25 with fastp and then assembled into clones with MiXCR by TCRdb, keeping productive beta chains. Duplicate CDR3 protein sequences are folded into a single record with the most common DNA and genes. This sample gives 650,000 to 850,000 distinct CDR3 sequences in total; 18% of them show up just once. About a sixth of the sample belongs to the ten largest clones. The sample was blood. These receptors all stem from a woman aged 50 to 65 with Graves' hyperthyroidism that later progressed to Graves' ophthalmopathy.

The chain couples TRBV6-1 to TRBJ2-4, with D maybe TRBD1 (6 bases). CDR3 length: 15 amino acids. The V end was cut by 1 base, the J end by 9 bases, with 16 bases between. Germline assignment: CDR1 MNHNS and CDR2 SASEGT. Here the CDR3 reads CASSEVGTPSGIQYF. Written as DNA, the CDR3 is TGTGCCAGCAGTGAAGTAGGGACACCATCAGGCATTCAGTACTTC.

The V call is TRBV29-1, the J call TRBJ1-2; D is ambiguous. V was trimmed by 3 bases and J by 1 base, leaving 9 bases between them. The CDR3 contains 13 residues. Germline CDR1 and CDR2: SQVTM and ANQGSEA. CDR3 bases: TGCAGCGTTGAGGATGGGATTAACTATGGCTACACCTTC. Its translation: CSVEDGINYGYTF.

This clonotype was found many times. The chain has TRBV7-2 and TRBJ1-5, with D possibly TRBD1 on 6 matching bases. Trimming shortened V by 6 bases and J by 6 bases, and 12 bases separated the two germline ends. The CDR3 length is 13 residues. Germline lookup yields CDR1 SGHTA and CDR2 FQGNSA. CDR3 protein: CASSYGQLQPQHF. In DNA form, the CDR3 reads TGTGCCAGCAGTTACGGACAGCTTCAGCCCCAGCATTTT.

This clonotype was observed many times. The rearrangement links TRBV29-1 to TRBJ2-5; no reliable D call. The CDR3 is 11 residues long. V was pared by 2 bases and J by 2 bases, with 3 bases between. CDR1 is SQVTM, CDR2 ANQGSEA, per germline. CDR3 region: CSVEQQETQYF. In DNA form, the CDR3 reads TGCAGCGTTGAACAGCAAGAGACCCAGTACTTC.

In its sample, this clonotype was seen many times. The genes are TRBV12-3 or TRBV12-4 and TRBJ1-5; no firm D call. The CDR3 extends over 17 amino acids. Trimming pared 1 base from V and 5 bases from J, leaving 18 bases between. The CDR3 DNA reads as TGTGCCAGCAGTTTAGAGGGCCCCTATACATCCGATCAGCCCCAGCATTTT. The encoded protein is CASSLEGPYTSDQPQHF.

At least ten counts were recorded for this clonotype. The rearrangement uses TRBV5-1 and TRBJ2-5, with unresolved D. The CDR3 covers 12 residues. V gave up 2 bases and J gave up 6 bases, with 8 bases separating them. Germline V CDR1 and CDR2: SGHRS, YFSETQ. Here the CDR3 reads CASSFQAQTQYF. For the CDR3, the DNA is TGCGCCAGCAGCTTCCAGGCACAGACCCAGTACTTC. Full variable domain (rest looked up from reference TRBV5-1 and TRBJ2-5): KAGVTQTPRYLIKTRGQQVTLSCSPISGHRSVSWYQQTPGQGLQFLFEYFSETQRNKGNFPGRFSGRQFSNSRSEMNVSTLELGDSALYLCASSFQAQTQYFGPGTRLLVL.

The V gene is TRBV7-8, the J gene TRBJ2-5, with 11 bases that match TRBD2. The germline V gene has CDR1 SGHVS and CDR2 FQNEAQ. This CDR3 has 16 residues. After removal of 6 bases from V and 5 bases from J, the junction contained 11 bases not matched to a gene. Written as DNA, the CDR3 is TGTGCCAGCAGTCAAGCGCGACTAGCGGGGATGGAGACCCAGTACTTC. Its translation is CASSQARLAGMETQYF.

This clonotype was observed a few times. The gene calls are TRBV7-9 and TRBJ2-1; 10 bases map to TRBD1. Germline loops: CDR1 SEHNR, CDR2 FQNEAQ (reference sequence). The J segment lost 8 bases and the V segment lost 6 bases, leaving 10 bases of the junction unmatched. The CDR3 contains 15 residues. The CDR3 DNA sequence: TGTGCCAGCAGTTATACCGGGACAGGGGCACATGAGCAGTTCTTC. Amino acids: CASSYTGTGAHEQFF.

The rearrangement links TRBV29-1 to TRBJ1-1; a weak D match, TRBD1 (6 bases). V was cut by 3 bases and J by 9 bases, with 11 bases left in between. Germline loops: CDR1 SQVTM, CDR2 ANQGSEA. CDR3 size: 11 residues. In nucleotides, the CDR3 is TGCAGCGTTGAGACGCAGGGGAAAGCTTTCTTT. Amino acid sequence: CSVETQGKAFF.

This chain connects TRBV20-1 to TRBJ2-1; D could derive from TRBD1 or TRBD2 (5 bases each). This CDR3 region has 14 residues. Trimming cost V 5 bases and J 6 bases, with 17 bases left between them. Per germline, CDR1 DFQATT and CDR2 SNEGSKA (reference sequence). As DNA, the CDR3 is TGCAGTGCTCCCGTACGGGGTGGGGGCAATGAGCAGTTCTTC. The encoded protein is CSAPVRGGGNEQFF.

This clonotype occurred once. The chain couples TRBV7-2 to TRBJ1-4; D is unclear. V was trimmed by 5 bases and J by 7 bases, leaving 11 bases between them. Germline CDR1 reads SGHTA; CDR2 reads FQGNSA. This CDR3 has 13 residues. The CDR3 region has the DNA TGTGCCAGCAGCCTGTTTAATAGTGAAAAACTGTTTTTT. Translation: CASSLFNSEKLFF.

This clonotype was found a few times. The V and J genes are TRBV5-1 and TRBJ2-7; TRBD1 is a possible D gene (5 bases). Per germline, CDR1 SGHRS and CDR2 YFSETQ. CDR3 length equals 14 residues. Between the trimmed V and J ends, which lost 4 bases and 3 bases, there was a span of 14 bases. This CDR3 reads CASSLGQGFYEQYF. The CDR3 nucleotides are TGCGCCAGCAGCCTTGGGCAGGGATTCTACGAGCAGTACTTC. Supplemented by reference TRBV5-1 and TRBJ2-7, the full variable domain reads KAGVTQTPRYLIKTRGQQVTLSCSPISGHRSVSWYQQTPGQGLQFLFEYFSETQRNKGNFPGRFSGRQFSNSRSEMNVSTLELGDSALYLCASSLGQGFYEQYFGPGTRLTVT.

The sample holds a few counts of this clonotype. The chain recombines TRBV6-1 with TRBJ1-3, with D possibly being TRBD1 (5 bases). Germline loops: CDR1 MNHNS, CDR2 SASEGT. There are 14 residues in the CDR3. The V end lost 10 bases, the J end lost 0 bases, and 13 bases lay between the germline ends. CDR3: CATRALHSGNTIYF. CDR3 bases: TGTGCCACCAGGGCCCTGCACTCTGGAAACACCATATATTTT.

The CDR3 region is CATSRQGDLYGYTF. The CDR3 region has the DNA TGTGCCACCAGCAGACAGGGGGACCTATATGGCTACACCTTC. J is TRBJ1-2 and V is TRBV15; TRBD1 agrees at 7 bases. CDR1 and CDR2 (germline): LNHNV, YYDKDF (reference sequence). V shed 2 bases and J 5 bases; nucleotides not matched to a gene: 5. The CDR3 runs 14 residues.

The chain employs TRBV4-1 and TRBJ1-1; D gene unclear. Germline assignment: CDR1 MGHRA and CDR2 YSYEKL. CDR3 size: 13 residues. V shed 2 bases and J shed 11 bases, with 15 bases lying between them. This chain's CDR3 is CASSQNSVPRAFF. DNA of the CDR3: TGCGCCAGCAGCCAAAATAGTGTTCCGAGGGCTTTCTTT.

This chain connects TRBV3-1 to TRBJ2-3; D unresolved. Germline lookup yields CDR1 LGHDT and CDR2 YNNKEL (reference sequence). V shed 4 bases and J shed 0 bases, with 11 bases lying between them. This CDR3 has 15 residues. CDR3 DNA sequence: TGTGCCAGCAGCCGCGTGCCATCTAGCACAGATACGCAGTATTTT. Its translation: CASSRVPSSTDTQYF.

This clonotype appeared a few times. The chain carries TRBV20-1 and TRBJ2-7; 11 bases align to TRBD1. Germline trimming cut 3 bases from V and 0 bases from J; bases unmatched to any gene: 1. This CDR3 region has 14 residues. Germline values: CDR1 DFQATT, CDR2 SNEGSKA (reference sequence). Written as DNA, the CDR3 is TGCAGTGCTAGGGGACAGGGGGTCTCCTACGAGCAGTACTTC. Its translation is CSARGQGVSYEQYF.

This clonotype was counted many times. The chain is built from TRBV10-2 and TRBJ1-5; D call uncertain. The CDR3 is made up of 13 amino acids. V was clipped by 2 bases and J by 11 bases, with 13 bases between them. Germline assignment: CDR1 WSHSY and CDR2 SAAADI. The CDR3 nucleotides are TGCGCCAGCAGTGAGCGCCCACGTGAAGCCCAGCATTTT. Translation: CASSERPREAQHF.

CDR3 loop: CASSIYSGAGNQPQHF. The CDR3 DNA sequence: TGTGCCAGTAGTATATATTCGGGGGCAGGCAATCAGCCCCAGCATTTT. The chain is built from TRBV19 and TRBJ1-5, with D maybe TRBD1 (6 bases). V lost 2 bases, J lost 2 bases, and 13 bases lay in between. CDR1 and CDR2 from the germline V gene are LNHDA and SQIVND (reference sequence). The CDR3 has 16 amino acids.

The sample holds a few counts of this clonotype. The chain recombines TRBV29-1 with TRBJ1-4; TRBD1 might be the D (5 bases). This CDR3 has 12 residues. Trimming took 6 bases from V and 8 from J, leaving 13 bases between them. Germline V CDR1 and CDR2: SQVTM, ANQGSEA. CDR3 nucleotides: TGCAGCGTGGGGGATGGGCCCGAAAAACTGTTTTTT. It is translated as CSVGDGPEKLFF. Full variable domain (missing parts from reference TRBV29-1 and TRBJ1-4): SAVISQKPSRDICQRGTSLTIQCQVDSQVTMMFWYRQQPGQSLTLIATANQGSEATYESGFVIDKFPISRPNLTFSTLTVSNMSPEDSSIYLCSVGDGPEKLFFGSGTQLSVL.

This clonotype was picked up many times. CDR3 sequence: CASTLGGQETQYF. The CDR3, as DNA: TGTGCCAGCACCCTCGGAGGGCAAGAGACCCAGTACTTC. The chain carries TRBV12-3 or TRBV12-4 and TRBJ2-5; perhaps TRBD2 as D (6 bases). Deletions cut 7 bases from V and 2 bases from J, with 11 bases between. The CDR3 covers 13 residues.

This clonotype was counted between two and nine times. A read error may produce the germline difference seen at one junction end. CDR3 sequence reads: CAISAGGPNRPQHF. In DNA form, the CDR3 reads TGTGCCATCAGTGCGGGGGGTCCCAATCGGCCCCAGCATTTT. The rearrangement uses TRBV10-3 and TRBJ1-5; D might be TRBD1 (5 bases). Germline CDR1 reads ENHRY; CDR2 reads SYGVKD. The CDR3 covers 14 residues.

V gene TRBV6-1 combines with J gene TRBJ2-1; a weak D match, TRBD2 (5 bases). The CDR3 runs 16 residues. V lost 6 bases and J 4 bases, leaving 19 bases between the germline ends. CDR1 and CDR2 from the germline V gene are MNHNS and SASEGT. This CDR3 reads CASSASSGLEYNEQFF. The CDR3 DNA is TGTGCCAGCAGCGCTAGCTCCGGGTTGGAGTACAATGAGCAGTTCTTC.

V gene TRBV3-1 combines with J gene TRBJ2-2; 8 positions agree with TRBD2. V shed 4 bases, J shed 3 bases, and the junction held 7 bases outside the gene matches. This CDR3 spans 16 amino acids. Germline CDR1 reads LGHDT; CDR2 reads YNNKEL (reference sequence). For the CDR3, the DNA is TGTGCCAGCAGCCCGACCGGGACTAGTCACACCGGGGAGCTGTTTTTT. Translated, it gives CASSPTGTSHTGELFF.

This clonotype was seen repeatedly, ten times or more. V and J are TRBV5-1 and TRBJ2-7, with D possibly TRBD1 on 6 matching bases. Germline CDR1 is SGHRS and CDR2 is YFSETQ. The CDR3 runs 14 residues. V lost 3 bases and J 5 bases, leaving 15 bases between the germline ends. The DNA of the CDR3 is TGCGCCAGCAGCTCCGGACAGAGCCGTGACGAGCAGTACTTC. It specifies CASSSGQSRDEQYF. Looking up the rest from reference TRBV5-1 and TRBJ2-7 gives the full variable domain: KAGVTQTPRYLIKTRGQQVTLSCSPISGHRSVSWYQQTPGQGLQFLFEYFSETQRNKGNFPGRFSGRQFSNSRSEMNVSTLELGDSALYLCASSSGQSRDEQYFGPGTRLTVT.

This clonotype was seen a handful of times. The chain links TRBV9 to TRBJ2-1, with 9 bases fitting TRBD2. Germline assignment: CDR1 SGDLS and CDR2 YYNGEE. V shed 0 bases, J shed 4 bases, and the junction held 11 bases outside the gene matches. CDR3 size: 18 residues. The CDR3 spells CASSVGWDAGGPYNEQFF. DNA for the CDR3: TGTGCCAGCAGCGTAGGATGGGACGCGGGGGGGCCGTACAATGAGCAGTTCTTC.

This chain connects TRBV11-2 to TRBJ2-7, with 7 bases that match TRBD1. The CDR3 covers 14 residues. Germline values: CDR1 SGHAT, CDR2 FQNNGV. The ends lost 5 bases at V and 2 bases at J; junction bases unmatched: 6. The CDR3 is CASSTLTGPYEQYF. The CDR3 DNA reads TGTGCCAGCAGCACGCTGACAGGGCCCTACGAGCAGTACTTC.

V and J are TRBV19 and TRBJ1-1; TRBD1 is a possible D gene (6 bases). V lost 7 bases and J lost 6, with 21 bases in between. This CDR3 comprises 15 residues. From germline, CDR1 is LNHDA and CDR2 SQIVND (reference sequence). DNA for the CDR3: TGTGCCAGTACCACCTATATACAGGGAGACGCTGAAGCTTTCTTT. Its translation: CASTTYIQGDAEAFF.